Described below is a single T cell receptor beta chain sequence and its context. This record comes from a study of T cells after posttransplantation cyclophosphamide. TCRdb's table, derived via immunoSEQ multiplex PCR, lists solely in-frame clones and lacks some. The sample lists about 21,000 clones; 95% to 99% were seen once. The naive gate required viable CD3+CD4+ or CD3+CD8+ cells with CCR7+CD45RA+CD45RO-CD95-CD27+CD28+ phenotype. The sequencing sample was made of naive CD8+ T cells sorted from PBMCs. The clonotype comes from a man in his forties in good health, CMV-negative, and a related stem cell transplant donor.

CDR3 region: CASSPWDSPNYGYTF. The CDR3 DNA is TGTGCCAGCTCACCCTGGGACAGTCCTAACTATGGCTACACCTTC. The chain carries TRBV18 and TRBJ1-2; 7 bases map to TRBD1. In germline, CDR1 is KGHSH, CDR2 LQKENI. The junction had 4 bases not matched to a gene; V was cut back by 3 bases and J by 0 bases. The CDR3 length is 15 residues.